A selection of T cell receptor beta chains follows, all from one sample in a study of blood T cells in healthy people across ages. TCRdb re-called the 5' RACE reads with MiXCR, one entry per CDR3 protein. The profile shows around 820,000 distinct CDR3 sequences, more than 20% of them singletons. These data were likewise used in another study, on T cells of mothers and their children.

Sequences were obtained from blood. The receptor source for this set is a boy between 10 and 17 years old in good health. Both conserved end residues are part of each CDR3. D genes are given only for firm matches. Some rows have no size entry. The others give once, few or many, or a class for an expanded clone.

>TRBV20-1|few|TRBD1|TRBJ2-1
CSARALRTGLDYNEQFF
TGCAGTGCTAGAGCCCTGAGGACAGGGCTGGACTACAATGAGCAGTTCTTC
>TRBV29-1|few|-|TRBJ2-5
CSVVPQDLEETQYF
TGCAGCGTTGTCCCCCAGGACCTTGAAGAGACCCAGTACTTC
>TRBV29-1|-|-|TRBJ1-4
CSAGEGGEKLFF
TGCAGCGCGGGGGAGGGAGGCGAAAAACTGTTTTTT
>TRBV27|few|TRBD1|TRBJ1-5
CASSLLARGSNQPQHF
TGTGCCAGCAGTTTACTAGCCAGGGGGAGCAATCAGCCCCAGCATTTT
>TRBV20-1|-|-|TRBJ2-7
CSARDLTGRYEQYF
TGCAGTGCTAGAGATTTAACGGGGCGATACGAGCAGTACTTC
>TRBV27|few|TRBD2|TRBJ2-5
CASSLGGGIETQYF
TGTGCCAGCAGCCTGGGGGGAGGGATCGAGACCCAGTACTTC
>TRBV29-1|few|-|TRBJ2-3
CSVERVTSGTDTQYF
TGCAGCGTTGAAAGGGTTACCTCTGGCACAGATACGCAGTATTTT
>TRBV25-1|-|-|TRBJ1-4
CASSRGRPLSTNEKLFF
TGTGCCAGCAGCCGGGGCCGGCCGTTGTCAACTAATGAAAAACTGTTTTTT
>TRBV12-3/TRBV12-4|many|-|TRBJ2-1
CASSPGGSYNEQFF
TGTGCCAGCAGCCCCGGGGGCTCCTACAATGAGCAGTTCTTC
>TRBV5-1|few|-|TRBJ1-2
CASSLDSEAYGYTF
TGCGCCAGCAGCTTGGACTCAGAGGCCTATGGCTACACCTTC
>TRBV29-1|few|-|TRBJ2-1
CSVAEQGGVNEQFF
TGCAGCGTTGCGGAGCAGGGGGGCGTCAATGAGCAGTTCTTC
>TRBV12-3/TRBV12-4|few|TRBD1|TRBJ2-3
CASSPVGQRQYF
TGTGCCAGCAGTCCCGTGGGACAGAGGCAGTATTTT
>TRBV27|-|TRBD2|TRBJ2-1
CASSTLAGDYNEQFF
TGTGCCAGCAGTACTCTAGCGGGAGACTACAATGAGCAGTTCTTC
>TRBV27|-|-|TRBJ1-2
CASSSTTWMNYGYTF
TGTGCCAGCAGTTCTACGACATGGATGAACTATGGCTACACCTTC
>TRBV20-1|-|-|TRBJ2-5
CSAPDRRQSGETQYF
TGCAGTGCCCCGGATCGGAGGCAATCGGGGGAGACCCAGTACTTC
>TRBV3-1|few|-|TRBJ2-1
CASSEGESPYNEQFF
TGTGCCAGCAGCGAGGGGGAGTCCCCCTACAATGAGCAGTTCTTC
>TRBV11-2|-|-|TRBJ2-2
CASSPRGGGELFF
TGTGCCAGCAGCCCGAGGGGGGGCGGGGAGCTGTTTTTT
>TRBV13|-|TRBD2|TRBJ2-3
CASTARLAGISSTDTQYF
TGTGCCAGCACCGCCCGACTAGCGGGGATATCTAGCACAGATACGCAGTATTTT
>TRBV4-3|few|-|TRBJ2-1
CASSQELGDNEQFF
TGCGCCAGCAGCCAAGAACTCGGGGACAATGAGCAGTTCTTC
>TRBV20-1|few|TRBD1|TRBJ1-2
CSASDRDRDGYTF
TGCAGTGCTTCCGATCGGGACAGGGATGGCTACACCTTC
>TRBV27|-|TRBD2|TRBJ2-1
CASSFELAGHNEQFF
TGTGCCAGCAGTTTCGAACTAGCGGGTCACAATGAGCAGTTCTTC
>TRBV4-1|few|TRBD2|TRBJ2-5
CASSQAPGLAGYETQYF
TGCGCCAGCAGCCAAGCCCCCGGACTAGCGGGATACGAGACCCAGTACTTC
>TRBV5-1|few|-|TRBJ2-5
CASSLDEGFGTQYF
TGCGCCAGCAGCTTGGATGAAGGGTTCGGGACCCAGTACTTC
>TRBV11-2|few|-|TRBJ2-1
CASSLKLPVDEQFF
TGTGCCAGCAGCTTAAAACTGCCGGTGGATGAGCAGTTCTTC
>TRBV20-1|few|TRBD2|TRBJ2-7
CSASRRVAGEPEQYF
TGCAGTGCTAGCCGCCGGGTTGCGGGAGAACCCGAGCAGTACTTC
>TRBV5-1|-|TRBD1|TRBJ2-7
CASRPGQGIYEQYF
TGCGCCAGCAGGCCGGGACAGGGTATCTACGAGCAGTACTTC
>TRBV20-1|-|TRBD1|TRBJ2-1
CSARSPGTGGIPIDEQFF
TGCAGTGCTAGAAGTCCCGGGACAGGGGGCATTCCAATCGATGAGCAGTTCTTC
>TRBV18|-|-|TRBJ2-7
CASSPDGYEQYF
TGTGCCAGCTCACCGGACGGGTACGAGCAGTACTTC
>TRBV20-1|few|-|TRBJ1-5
CSARDSAGGGTYNQPQHF
TGCAGTGCTAGAGACTCCGCGGGCGGGGGCACATACAATCAGCCCCAGCATTTT